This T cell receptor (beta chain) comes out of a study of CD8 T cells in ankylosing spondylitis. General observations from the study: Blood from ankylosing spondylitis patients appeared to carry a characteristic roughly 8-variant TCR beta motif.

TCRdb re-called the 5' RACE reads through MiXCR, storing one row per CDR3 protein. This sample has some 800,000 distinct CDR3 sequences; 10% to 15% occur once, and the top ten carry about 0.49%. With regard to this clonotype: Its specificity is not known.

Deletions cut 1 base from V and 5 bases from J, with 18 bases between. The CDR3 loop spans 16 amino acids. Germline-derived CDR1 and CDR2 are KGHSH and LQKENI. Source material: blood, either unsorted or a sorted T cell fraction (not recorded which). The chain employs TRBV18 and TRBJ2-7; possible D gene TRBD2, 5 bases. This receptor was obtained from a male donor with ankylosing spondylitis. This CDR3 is CASSPRLARAADEQYF. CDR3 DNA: TGTGCCAGCTCACCACGTCTAGCTCGAGCGGCGGACGAGCAGTACTTC.